Presented here are 21 T cell receptor beta chains from one specimen sequenced in a study of breast tumors, draining lymph nodes, adjacent tissues. MiXCR, run by TCRdb on the multiplex PCR reads, gives a single entry per CDR3 protein. The data contain 15,000 to 17,000 distinct CDR3 sequences, around 49% of them singletons. The specimen was tumor-adjacent breast tissue. The receptors come from a female donor with breast cancer. Some clones in this sample may be carry-over from other donors' samples.

By its share, this clonotype is medium-sized (0.01 to 0.1%). The rearrangement joins TRBV24-1 to TRBJ1-2; D might be TRBD1 (6 bases). The CDR3 has 14 amino acids. The ends were cut back, 4 bases at V and 4 bases at J, with 12 bases in the middle. Germline V gene data show CDR1 as KGHDR and CDR2 as SFDVKD. CDR3 nucleotide sequence: TGTGCCACCAGTGAGGCCAGGGGAGCCTATGGCTACACCTTC. Protein: CATSEARGAYGYTF.

By proportion, this clonotype is medium-sized. For the CDR3, the DNA is TGTGCCAGCAGTACCAAGAACACCGGGGAGCTGTTTTTT. Encoded protein: CASSTKNTGELFF. This chain connects TRBV7-8 to TRBJ2-2; D not certain. The V gene's germline CDR1 is SGHVS and CDR2 FQNEAQ. Trimming removed 6 bases from V and 1 base from J, with 6 bases in between. The CDR3 runs to 13 residues.

The chain joins TRBV5-1 to TRBJ2-7; 11 positions match TRBD1. With V trimmed by 3 bases and J by 5 bases, 7 bases remained unmatched. The CDR3 covers 15 residues. Germline CDR1 and CDR2: SGHRS and YFSETQ. CDR3 sequence reads: CASSWTGGYYDEQYF. CDR3 bases: TGCGCCAGCAGCTGGACAGGGGGCTACTACGACGAGCAGTACTTC. Supplemented by reference TRBV5-1 and TRBJ2-7, the full variable domain reads KAGVTQTPRYLIKTRGQQVTLSCSPISGHRSVSWYQQTPGQGLQFLFEYFSETQRNKGNFPGRFSGRQFSNSRSEMNVSTLELGDSALYLCASSWTGGYYDEQYFGPGTRLTVT.

The sample holds one count of this clonotype. The chain recombines TRBV9 with TRBJ1-5; D is undetermined. Per the germline V gene, CDR1 is SGDLS and CDR2 is YYNGEE. The length of the CDR3 is 15 residues. V gave up 4 bases and J gave up 5 bases, with 16 bases separating them. The CDR3 is CASSPSLGTHQPQHF. Here the CDR3 DNA reads TGTGCCAGCAGCCCAAGCCTTGGAACCCATCAGCCCCAGCATTTT.

The rearrangement joins TRBV20-1 to TRBJ1-5, with 7 bases lining up with TRBD1. Trimming at V came to 5 bases and at J to 7 bases, leaving 14 bases not matched to a gene. The CDR3 is 15 amino acids. The germline V gene has CDR1 DFQATT and CDR2 SNEGSKA (reference sequence). The CDR3 region has the DNA TGCAGTGCTTCTATCAGGGGGTCGAATAAGCAGCCCCAGCATTTT. Its protein is CSASIRGSNKQPQHF.

Points on this clonotype: Germline is not matched at one junction end, which may reflect a read error. This sequence joins TRBV2 and TRBJ2-2; a possible D gene is TRBD2 (5 bases). There are 16 residues in the CDR3. Germline V gives CDR1 SNHLY, CDR2 FYNNEI. The CDR3 region has the DNA TGTGCCAGCAGTAAAGAGGGCTGTGCGAACACCGGGGAGCTGTTCTTT. This encodes CASSKEGCANTGELFF.

Of note for this clonotype: A much larger clone lies a single base off, so this may be a read error. The rearrangement links TRBV3-2 to TRBJ2-7; TRBD2 was called by the table and not checked on the DNA. TRBV3-2 is a documented pseudogene. The CDR3 consists of 17 residues. The CDR3 loop is CASGQGRLAGSPYEQYF. The CDR3 DNA is TGTGCCAGCGGCCAAGGTCGCCTAGCGGGGAGCCCCTACGAGCAGTACTTC.

This rearrangement joins TRBV6-1 to TRBJ1-2; D remains ambiguous. CDR1 MNHNS and CDR2 SASEGT come from the germline V gene. The CDR3 is 13 amino acids. The V gene lost 5 bases and the J gene lost 4 bases, with 11 bases spanning the gap. CDR3: CASSYGSTYGYTF. CDR3 nucleotides: TGTGCCAGCAGTTACGGGTCTACCTATGGCTACACCTTC.

J is TRBJ1-6 and V is TRBV12-3 or TRBV12-4, with D tentatively TRBD1 (5 bases). The CDR3 is 16 residues long. V was shortened by 5 bases and J by 5 bases, with 16 bases between the two germline ends. The CDR3 nucleotides are TGTGCCAGCAGTCCGTCGTTAGGAGGGGATAATTCACCCCTCCACTTT. It specifies CASSPSLGGDNSPLHF.

This chain links TRBV20-1 with TRBJ2-7; 11 nucleotides line up with TRBD2. The CDR3 has 15 amino acids. Per germline, CDR1 DFQATT and CDR2 SNEGSKA (reference sequence). The junction had 9 bases not matched to a gene; V was cut back by 5 bases and J by 3 bases. CDR3 in amino acids: CSAPGGTSGIYEQYF. CDR3 sequence (DNA): TGCAGTGCTCCAGGGGGGACTAGCGGCATCTACGAGCAGTACTTC.

By share, this clonotype counts as medium-sized. The chain couples TRBV7-9 to TRBJ2-5; 14 bases match TRBD2. The CDR3 has 16 amino acids. Trimming took 5 bases from V and 4 from J; bases not matched to a gene: 6. Germline CDR1 is SEHNR and CDR2 is FQNEAQ (reference sequence). The chain's CDR3 is CASSPGLAGVGETQYF. In DNA, the CDR3 is TGTGCCAGCAGCCCGGGACTAGCGGGAGTAGGAGAGACCCAGTACTTC. The full variable domain, its missing parts supplied by reference TRBV7-9 and TRBJ2-5, is DTGVSQNPRHKITKRGQNVTFRCDPISEHNRLYWYRQTLGQGPEFLTYFQNEAQLEKSRLLSDRFSAERPKGSFSTLEIQRTEQGDSAMYLCASSPGLAGVGETQYFGPGTRLLVL.

This chain links TRBV6-1 with TRBJ1-5; TRBD1 might be the D (6 bases). CDR1 is MNHNS and CDR2 is SASEGT in the germline V gene. CDR3 length equals 15 residues. The ends were cut back, 1 base at V and 2 bases at J, with 9 bases in the middle. Here the CDR3 reads CASSEGTEGNQPQHF. In DNA form, the CDR3 reads TGTGCCAGCAGTGAAGGGACAGAGGGCAATCAGCCCCAGCATTTT.

This clonotype is termed medium-sized (0.01 to 0.1%). This chain connects TRBV2 to TRBJ2-5; 9 bases align to TRBD1. The CDR3 contains 16 residues. V dropped 6 bases and J dropped 3; count of bases not matched to a gene: 11. Per the germline V gene, CDR1 is SNHLY and CDR2 is FYNNEI. The CDR3 is CASSRETGGRKETQYF. In DNA, the CDR3 is TGTGCCAGCAGCCGAGAGACAGGGGGTAGGAAAGAGACCCAGTACTTC. The whole variable domain, remainder taken from reference TRBV2 and TRBJ2-5, is EPEVTQTPSHQVTQMGQEVILRCVPISNHLYFYWYRQILGQKVEFLVSFYNNEISEKSEIFDDQFSVERPDGSNFTLKIRSTKLEDSAMYFCASSRETGGRKETQYFGPGTRLLVL.

The chain links TRBV7-8 to TRBJ1-2; 8 bases agree with TRBD1. This CDR3 has 18 residues. After removal of 2 bases from V and 0 bases from J, the junction contained 11 bases not matched to a gene. Per germline, CDR1 SGHVS and CDR2 FQNEAQ. CDR3 loop: CASSLNPGQAPTNYGYTF. The CDR3 DNA sequence: TGTGCCAGCAGCTTAAATCCGGGACAGGCGCCTACTAACTATGGCTACACCTTC.

The V gene is TRBV7-9, the J gene TRBJ1-3, with D perhaps matching TRBD1 (5 bases). Germline V gives CDR1 SEHNR, CDR2 FQNEAQ (reference sequence). CDR3 size: 17 residues. Trimming stripped 8 bases from V and 2 bases from J, with 22 bases between. The CDR3 DNA follows: TGTGCCAGCGGCCCCCGTTTCGGGGGTAGGACTGGAAACACCATATATTTT. As protein: CASGPRFGGRTGNTIYF.

This clonotype was recorded once. The chain employs TRBV12-3 or TRBV12-4 and TRBJ1-2, with unresolved D. Trimming took 7 bases from V and 4 from J, leaving 22 bases between them. The CDR3 covers 16 residues. CDR3 region: CASTPMETAWVYGYTF. The CDR3 DNA reads TGTGCCAGCACCCCAATGGAAACAGCTTGGGTCTATGGCTACACCTTC.

The chain employs TRBV4-1 and TRBJ2-3; 7 bases fit TRBD2. This CDR3 is built from 15 residues. Germline values: CDR1 MGHRA, CDR2 YSYEKL. The trim removed 1 base at V and 5 bases at J, leaving 6 bases unmatched. The CDR3 here is CASSQGRREIDTQYF. DNA of the CDR3: TGCGCCAGCAGCCAAGGTCGGCGGGAGATAGATACGCAGTATTTT.

DNA of the CDR3: TGTGCCAGCAGATCGATAGGAAGCGGGAGCGAGCAGTTCTTC. This gives the protein CASRSIGSGSEQFF. This chain joins TRBV7-2 and TRBJ2-1, with TRBD2 matching over 8 bases. This CDR3 has 14 amino acids. Germline V lookup: CDR1 SGHTA, CDR2 FQGNSA. The V and J ends lost 6 bases and 10 bases, in that order; junction bases with no gene match: 11.

There are a few counts of this clonotype. V is TRBV25-1 and J is TRBJ2-1; D uncertain. The V gene lost 7 bases and the J gene lost 3 bases, with 7 bases spanning the gap. This CDR3 has 12 residues. CDR1 is MGHDK, CDR2 SYGVNS, per germline. The CDR3 region has the DNA TGTGCCAGCAAGGTGGACTACAATGAGCAGTTCTTC. Its translation is CASKVDYNEQFF.

The chain links TRBV5-6 to TRBJ1-1; D is ambiguous. The V gene's germline CDR1 is SGHDT and CDR2 YYEEEE. V gave up 1 base and J gave up 2 bases, with 3 bases separating them. The CDR3 consists of 12 residues. The CDR3 sequence: CASSLTNTEAFF. As DNA, the CDR3 is TGTGCCAGCAGCTTGACTAACACTGAAGCTTTCTTT.

This clonotype was detected ten times or more. This chain connects TRBV6-5 to TRBJ1-1; TRBD1 might be the D (6 bases). V was shortened by 6 bases and J by 8 bases, with 16 bases between the two germline ends. CDR3 length equals 13 residues. The V gene's germline CDR1 is MNHEY and CDR2 SVGAGI. The CDR3 DNA reads as TGTGCCAGCAGACGGGGGACACCTTCCGAAGCTTTCTTT. It specifies CASRRGTPSEAFF.